This T cell receptor (beta chain) stems from a study of graft-versus-host responses after intestinal transplantation. This CDR3 has 18 amino acids. Trimming took off 5 bases at V and 7 bases at J, with 26 bases between the two ends. The germline V gene encodes CDR1 ENHRY and CDR2 SYGVKD. Worth noting for this clone: The antigen is unknown.

Produced via immunoSEQ multiplex PCR; TCRdb's table is partial and in-frame only. This sample has tens of thousands of clones, with almost 95% found just once. The clonotype originates from a human donor who was the organ donor for an intestinal transplant. V usage is TRBV10-3 and J usage is TRBJ2-2; D is perhaps TRBD2 (5 bases). The source was unstimulated CD4+ T cells sorted from spleen or lymph node cells, collected before transplant. CDR3 nucleotides: TGTGCCATCAGTTTGAGGGAGACCTCCTTCCGTTATGGCGGGGAGCTGTTTTTT. It is translated as CAISLRETSFRYGGELFF.